These 29 T cell receptor beta chains were all obtained from the same sample, sequenced in a study of cytomegalovirus exposure and HLA in healthy donors. The PCR ran on 60 Vbeta and 13 Jbeta primers. Assay used: immunoSEQ multiplex PCR; TCRdb lists only in-frame clones, some missing. This table holds 95,000 to 110,000 clones. Sequences were obtained from PBMCs. The receptors were sampled from a man aged 35-49 years in good health and CMV-seronegative.

V is TRBV25-1 and J is TRBJ1-2; D might be TRBD1 (5 bases). The ends were cut back, 4 bases at V and 3 bases at J, with 12 bases in the middle. The CDR3 is made up of 14 amino acids. Looked up from germline, CDR1 is MGHDK and CDR2 is SYGVNS. CDR3 protein: CASSGTGRDYGYTF. The CDR3, as DNA: TGTGCCAGCAGTGGTACAGGTCGGGACTATGGCTACACCTTC.

The chain links TRBV9 to TRBJ1-1, with TRBD1 identical over 7 bases. After removal of 4 bases from V and 0 bases from J, the junction contained 6 bases not matched to a gene. Germline V gene lookup returns CDR1 SGDLS and CDR2 YYNGEE. The CDR3 loop spans 15 amino acids. The CDR3 protein is CASSLQGNMNTEAFF. As DNA, the CDR3 is TGTGCCAGCAGCCTACAGGGGAACATGAACACTGAAGCTTTCTTT.

This chain links TRBV5-1 with TRBJ2-7; 9 bases agree with TRBD1. V was clipped by 0 bases and J by 1 base; unmatched bases: 2. This CDR3 region has 15 residues. Germline V gives CDR1 SGHRS, CDR2 YFSETQ. For the CDR3, the DNA is TGCGCCAGCAGCTTGGAGGGGACAGGGTCCTACGAGCAGTACTTC. Its translation is CASSLEGTGSYEQYF.

The chain links TRBV19 to TRBJ2-5, with D unclear. Between the trimmed V and J ends, which lost 3 bases and 3 bases, there was a span of 14 bases. The CDR3 is 15 residues long. CDR1 is LNHDA, CDR2 SQIVND, per germline (reference sequence). The CDR3 bases are TGTGCCAGTAGTATCGCGCAGGTCCGCGAAGAGACCCAGTACTTC. Translating it yields CASSIAQVREETQYF. Looking up the rest from reference TRBV19 and TRBJ2-5 gives the full variable domain: DGGITQSPKYLFRKEGQNVTLSCEQNLNHDAMYWYRQDPGQGLRLIYYSQIVNDFQKGDIAEGYSVSREKKESFPLTVTSAQKNPTAFYLCASSIAQVREETQYFGPGTRLLVL.

The V gene is TRBV7-6, the J gene TRBJ2-5; TRBD2 matches at 7 bases. The CDR3 totals 11 residues. From germline, CDR1 is SGHVS and CDR2 FNYEAQ. V was pared by 5 bases and J by 7 bases, with 1 base of the junction left unmatched. The CDR3 sequence: CASSGGGTQYF. In DNA, the CDR3 is TGTGCCAGCAGCGGGGGGGGGACCCAGTACTTC.

The chain carries TRBV5-1 and TRBJ2-7; possibly TRBD1 for D (6 bases). V shed 0 bases and J shed 2 bases, with 9 bases lying between them. This CDR3 is built from 14 residues. In germline, CDR1 is SGHRS, CDR2 YFSETQ. The CDR3 loop reads CASSLGTVPYEQYF. CDR3 coding DNA: TGCGCCAGCAGCTTGGGGACAGTTCCCTACGAGCAGTACTTC. Using reference TRBV5-1 and TRBJ2-7 for the parts outside the CDR3, the full variable domain is KAGVTQTPRYLIKTRGQQVTLSCSPISGHRSVSWYQQTPGQGLQFLFEYFSETQRNKGNFPGRFSGRQFSNSRSEMNVSTLELGDSALYLCASSLGTVPYEQYFGPGTRLTVT.

The chain couples TRBV4-3 to TRBJ2-6; no clear D gene. Trimming stripped 0 bases from V and 3 bases from J, with 9 bases between. The CDR3 runs 16 residues. The germline V gene has CDR1 LGHNA and CDR2 YSLEER. The CDR3 region is CASSQDLRNGANVLTF. The CDR3 bases are TGCGCCAGCAGCCAAGATTTGAGAAATGGGGCCAACGTCCTGACTTTC.

The chain employs TRBV5-1 and TRBJ2-5, with 9 nucleotides matching TRBD1. Germline CDR1 is SGHRS and CDR2 is YFSETQ. J was trimmed by 5 bases and V by 2 bases; bases with no gene match: 7. The CDR3 extends over 15 amino acids. CDR3 DNA: TGCGCCAGCAGCTTAGGGGACAGGGAACCGGAGACCCAGTACTTC. This codes for CASSLGDREPETQYF.

The chain employs TRBV6-5 and TRBJ1-5; D is ambiguous. From germline, CDR1 is MNHEY and CDR2 SVGAGI. Deletions cut 6 bases from V and 7 bases from J, with 19 bases between. This CDR3 spans 15 amino acids. The chain's CDR3 is CASSAPRSGKQPQHF. The CDR3 bases are TGTGCCAGCAGCGCCCCCCGATCCGGGAAACAGCCCCAGCATTTT.

The chain joins TRBV5-6 to TRBJ1-2, with D maybe TRBD1 (6 bases). V lost 1 base and J 4 bases, leaving 11 bases between the germline ends. This CDR3 has 14 amino acids. Germline V CDR1 and CDR2: SGHDT, YYEEEE. DNA for the CDR3: TGTGCCAGCAGCTTGACAGGGCGAAGCTATGGCTACACCTTC. Translating it yields CASSLTGRSYGYTF.

The rearrangement links TRBV6-4 to TRBJ2-3, with 10 bases aligning to TRBD2. With V trimmed by 3 bases and J by 6 bases, 6 bases remained unmatched. This CDR3 is built from 15 residues. Per germline, CDR1 MRHNA and CDR2 SNTAGT. As DNA, the CDR3 is TGTGCCAGCAGTGAATCGCTAGCGGGAGTTGATACGCAGTATTTT. The encoded protein is CASSESLAGVDTQYF.

J is TRBJ1-6 and V is TRBV10-2; TRBD1 agrees at 7 bases. Looked up from germline, CDR1 is WSHSY and CDR2 is SAAADI. This CDR3 has 13 amino acids. V was pared by 8 bases and J by 7 bases, with 5 bases of the junction left unmatched. CDR3 amino acids: CASSSTGNSPLHF. The CDR3, as DNA: TGCGCCAGCTCCTCGACAGGGAATTCACCCCTCCACTTT.

The chain is built from TRBV7-8 and TRBJ2-3, with 8 bases matching TRBD1. This CDR3 is built from 16 residues. The germline CDR1 and CDR2 sequences are SGHVS and FQNEAQ. Trimming at V came to 6 bases and at J to 0 bases, leaving 8 bases not matched to a gene. The CDR3 DNA sequence: TGTGCCAGCAGGAACCAGGGGGCCGCTAGCACAGATACGCAGTATTTT. As protein: CASRNQGAASTDTQYF. Drawing the rest from reference TRBV7-8 and TRBJ2-3, the complete variable domain is GAGVSQSPRYKVAKRGQDVALRCDPISGHVSLFWYQQALGQGPEFLTYFQNEAQLDKSGLPSDRFFAERPEGSVSTLKIQRTQQEDSAVYLCASRNQGAASTDTQYFGPGTRLTVL.

This chain connects TRBV19 to TRBJ2-7, with D perhaps matching TRBD2 (6 bases). CDR1 and CDR2 (germline): LNHDA, SQIVND (reference sequence). With 2 bases removed from V and 3 bases from J, the gap between germline ends came to 14 bases. CDR3 size: 15 residues. CDR3 region: CASSIWRDGIYEQYF. CDR3 nucleotide sequence: TGTGCCAGTAGTATATGGAGGGACGGGATCTACGAGCAGTACTTC.

The chain employs TRBV10-2 and TRBJ2-1; 12 bases align to TRBD2. The CDR3 sequence is 18 residues long. V lost 2 bases, J lost 8 bases, and 13 bases stayed unmatched. The germline CDR1 and CDR2 sequences are WSHSY and SAAADI. The DNA of the CDR3 is TGCGCCAGCAGTGAGACCCCCCGTCGACTAGCGGGAGAGTATGAGCAGTTCTTC. Its protein product is CASSETPRRLAGEYEQFF.

CDR3 nucleotide sequence: TGTGCCAGCAGCTTGACGGGGACCCAGTACTTC. Translated, it gives CASSLTGTQYF. The chain combines TRBV5-6 with TRBJ2-5; the D is unclear. V was shortened by 1 base and J by 7 bases, with 5 bases between the two germline ends. The CDR3 contains 11 residues. Germline CDR1 reads SGHDT; CDR2 reads YYEEEE.

V is TRBV19 and J is TRBJ1-5; D may be TRBD1 (5 bases). V gave up 6 bases and J gave up 5 bases, with 8 bases separating them. CDR1 and CDR2 (germline): LNHDA, SQIVND (reference sequence). The CDR3 totals 12 residues. DNA of the CDR3: TGTGCCAGTAGCCTACAGGATCAGCCCCAGCATTTT. This codes for CASSLQDQPQHF.

This sequence joins TRBV28 and TRBJ2-5; D not resolved. The V end lost 2 bases, the J end lost 0 bases, and 4 bases lay between the germline ends. This CDR3 is built from 13 residues. Germline CDR1 is MDHEN and CDR2 is SYDVKM. The CDR3, as DNA: TGTGCCAGCAGTTTAATTAACCAAGAGACCCAGTACTTC. Its translation: CASSLINQETQYF.

V gene TRBV28 combines with J gene TRBJ1-5, with D tentatively TRBD1 (6 bases). Germline lookup yields CDR1 MDHEN and CDR2 SYDVKM. The CDR3 sequence is 13 residues long. V shed 6 bases and J shed 8 bases, with 14 bases lying between them. The DNA of the CDR3 is TGTGCCAGCAGGAGTCAGGGGAGTGAGCCCCAGCATTTT. This codes for CASRSQGSEPQHF.

The V call is TRBV7-9, the J call TRBJ2-1, with TRBD2 identical over 9 bases. This CDR3 has 16 amino acids. The V gene's germline CDR1 is SEHNR and CDR2 FQNEAQ (reference sequence). After removal of 7 bases from V and 7 bases from J, the junction contained 14 bases not matched to a gene. CDR3 protein: CASTYSGRGGDNEQFF. The CDR3 DNA reads TGTGCCAGCACCTATAGCGGGAGAGGGGGGGATAATGAGCAGTTCTTC.

The chain employs TRBV19 and TRBJ2-7, with a weak D call TRBD2 (6 bases). V lost 4 bases, J lost 0 bases, and 10 bases lay in between. CDR3 length equals 14 residues. Germline CDR1 and CDR2: LNHDA and SQIVND (reference sequence). The CDR3: CASSKAGLSYEQYF. CDR3 sequence (DNA): TGTGCCAGTAGTAAAGCGGGCCTCTCCTACGAGCAGTACTTC. The whole variable domain, remainder taken from reference TRBV19 and TRBJ2-7, is DGGITQSPKYLFRKEGQNVTLSCEQNLNHDAMYWYRQDPGQGLRLIYYSQIVNDFQKGDIAEGYSVSREKKESFPLTVTSAQKNPTAFYLCASSKAGLSYEQYFGPGTRLTVT.

CDR3 region: CASSPQGAEEKLFF. The CDR3 DNA reads TGTGCCAGCAGCCCCCAGGGGGCAGAGGAAAAACTGTTTTTT. The J gene is TRBJ1-4, the V gene TRBV9; 8 bases are shared with TRBD1. Germline loops: CDR1 SGDLS, CDR2 YYNGEE. The V gene end was trimmed by 4 bases and the J gene end by 8 bases; junction bases not matched to a gene: 7. The CDR3 is 14 residues long.

The chain combines TRBV12-2 with TRBJ1-1; the table's D gene call, TRBD1, was not cross checked with the DNA. TRBV12-2 is a pseudogene. The CDR3 runs 19 residues. CDR3 amino acids: CASRLPPTCRDRMNTEAFF. The CDR3 DNA sequence: TGTGCAAGTCGCTTACCTCCGACCTGTAGGGACAGGATGAACACTGAAGCTTTCTTT.

This chain links TRBV27 with TRBJ1-1, with a tentative D call TRBD1 (6 bases). Trimming pared 5 bases from V and 10 bases from J, leaving 23 bases between. The CDR3 length is 15 residues. Germline values: CDR1 MNHEY, CDR2 SMNVEV (reference sequence). The CDR3 is CASSPGAGAFGGAFF. For the CDR3, the DNA is TGTGCCAGCAGTCCCGGGGCGGGGGCTTTCGGGGGAGCTTTCTTT.

V usage is TRBV5-8 and J usage is TRBJ1-1; 7 bases are shared with TRBD1. The V gene end was trimmed by 4 bases and the J gene end by 5 bases; junction bases not matched to a gene: 8. Looked up from germline, CDR1 is SGHTS and CDR2 is YDEGEE. There are 14 residues in the CDR3. The CDR3 bases are TGTGCCAGCAGCCCCCGGGCAGGGGGGACTGAAGCTTTCTTT. Protein product: CASSPRAGGTEAFF.

The chain joins TRBV5-6 to TRBJ2-3, with TRBD1 as a possible D gene (5 bases). CDR1 and CDR2 (germline): SGHDT, YYEEEE. The germline V and J ends were trimmed by 5 bases and 1 base, with 17 bases remaining between them. This CDR3 is 16 amino acids long. The CDR3 region is CASSPLGAARTDTQYF. Written as DNA, the CDR3 is TGTGCCAGCAGTCCTCTAGGGGCTGCTCGCACAGATACGCAGTATTTT.

The rearrangement uses TRBV2 and TRBJ1-5; D uncertain. There are 12 residues in the CDR3. Per the germline V gene, CDR1 is SNHLY and CDR2 is FYNNEI. V shed 5 bases and J shed 8 bases, with 10 bases lying between them. The chain's CDR3 is CASSTGGKPQHF. For the CDR3, the DNA is TGTGCCAGCAGTACGGGAGGGAAGCCCCAGCATTTT.

The chain links TRBV6-1 to TRBJ2-5; 8 nucleotides line up with TRBD1. Unmatched junction bases numbered 6, after V lost 3 bases and J lost 6 bases. Germline V gives CDR1 MNHNS, CDR2 SASEGT. The CDR3 runs to 14 residues. CDR3 sequence: CASSEIDRGKTQYF. In nucleotides, the CDR3 is TGTGCCAGCAGTGAGATCGACAGGGGAAAGACCCAGTACTTC.

The chain is built from TRBV30 and TRBJ1-5, with a tentative D call TRBD1 (6 bases). V lost 3 bases and J 2 bases, leaving 11 bases between the germline ends. CDR1 GTSNPN and CDR2 SVGIG come from the germline V gene (reference sequence). The CDR3 totals 14 residues. In DNA form, the CDR3 reads TGTGCCTGGAGGCGGGGGCAGGGCAATCAGCCCCAGCATTTT. Protein product: CAWRRGQGNQPQHF.